The 13 T cell receptor beta chains below come from one sample, sequenced in a study of CD8 T cells in ankylosing spondylitis. One entry per CDR3 protein, called by TCRdb with MiXCR from the 5' RACE reads. Found here are 150,000 to 200,000 distinct CDR3 sequences, about 9.9% of them singletons; the top ten hold about 28%. Material: blood, either unsorted or a sorted T cell fraction (not recorded which). These receptors were taken from a male donor with ankylosing spondylitis or in good health (not recorded which).

This clonotype was detected a few times. The chain couples TRBV7-2 to TRBJ2-7; the D is unclear. CDR1 is SGHTA and CDR2 is FQGNSA in the germline V gene. The CDR3 is made up of 13 amino acids. Trimming stripped 1 base from V and 0 bases from J, with 4 bases between. CDR3 sequence: CASSLVSSYEQYF. The DNA of the CDR3 is TGTGCCAGCAGCTTAGTGAGCTCCTACGAGCAGTACTTC.

This clonotype was observed at least ten times. V usage is TRBV11-2 and J usage is TRBJ2-7; D might be TRBD2 (6 bases). The length of the CDR3 is 14 residues. Germline V CDR1 and CDR2: SGHAT, FQNNGV. V was pared by 6 bases and J by 4 bases, with 16 bases between. The CDR3 DNA follows: TGTGCCAGCAGTCCAAAGGGACTGGCGTACGAGCAGTACTTC. Translation gives CASSPKGLAYEQYF.

This clonotype has a handful of counts. V and J are TRBV27 and TRBJ1-5, with TRBD1 matching 7 bases. The CDR3 has 13 amino acids. With 6 bases clipped from V and 5 bases from J, the junction kept 4 bases outside the gene matches. Germline V gives CDR1 MNHEY, CDR2 SMNVEV (reference sequence). The CDR3 sequence is CASRRQGDQPQHF. In DNA, the CDR3 is TGTGCCAGCAGACGACAGGGAGATCAGCCCCAGCATTTT.

This clonotype appeared a few times. This may stem from a read error, because a much larger clone lies one nucleotide away. The chain joins TRBV20-1 to TRBJ1-1, with D perhaps TRBD1 (6 bases). With 6 bases removed from V and 0 bases from J, the gap between germline ends came to 17 bases. Germline V lookup: CDR1 DFQATT, CDR2 SNEGSKA (reference sequence). The CDR3 spans 15 residues. This CDR3 reads CSAASGTQMNTEAFF. CDR3 coding DNA: TGCAGTGCCGCCTCCGGGACACAGATGAACACTGAAGCTTTCTTT.

In its sample, this clonotype was seen many times. The chain employs TRBV9 and TRBJ1-1; D gene unclear. V was trimmed by 0 bases and J by 1 base, leaving 10 bases between them. The CDR3 is made up of 15 amino acids. Germline loops: CDR1 SGDLS, CDR2 YYNGEE. CDR3 bases: TGTGCCAGCAGCGTAGTTCCGACGGCGAACACTGAAGCTTTCTTT. This codes for CASSVVPTANTEAFF.

This clonotype was counted between two and nine times. The J gene is TRBJ2-1, the V gene TRBV7-2; D assignment may be TRBD1 or TRBD2 (5 bases each). Per the germline V gene, CDR1 is SGHTA and CDR2 is FQGNSA. V gave up 5 bases and J gave up 2 bases, with 13 bases separating them. This CDR3 has 15 amino acids. CDR3 sequence (DNA): TGTGCCAGCAGCCCGGGGACCAGCACCTACAATGAGCAGTTCTTC. Translation gives CASSPGTSTYNEQFF.

This clonotype was picked up many times. The CDR3 spells CSASRTSGVTYNEQFF. CDR3 DNA sequence: TGCAGTGCTTCTCGGACTAGCGGGGTCACCTACAATGAGCAGTTCTTC. The rearrangement uses TRBV20-1 and TRBJ2-1, with 12 bases matching TRBD2. This CDR3 spans 16 amino acids. The germline V gene has CDR1 DFQATT and CDR2 SNEGSKA (reference sequence). V lost 5 bases, J lost 2 bases, and 7 bases stayed unmatched.

The chain joins TRBV4-3 to TRBJ1-2; D is unresolved. The V end was cut by 7 bases, the J end by 4 bases, with 13 bases between. This CDR3 is 13 amino acids long. CDR1 and CDR2 from the germline V gene are LGHNA and YSLEER. The CDR3 sequence is CASTPRTGYGYTF. The CDR3 DNA is TGCGCCAGCACCCCCCGGACGGGCTATGGCTACACCTTC.

This clonotype was seen at least ten times. The chain has TRBV5-1 and TRBJ2-2; 7 nucleotides match TRBD1. The ends lost 2 bases at V and 4 bases at J; junction bases unmatched: 2. Germline V lookup: CDR1 SGHRS, CDR2 YFSETQ. CDR3 length: 14 residues. The CDR3 protein is CASSLRGRTGELFF. Written as DNA, the CDR3 is TGCGCCAGCAGCTTAAGGGGGCGCACCGGGGAGCTGTTTTTT.

This clonotype came up a few times. This sequence joins TRBV10-3 and TRBJ2-1; no firm D call. CDR1 ENHRY and CDR2 SYGVKD come from the germline V gene. Between the trimmed V and J ends, which lost 2 bases and 1 base, there was a span of 12 bases. This CDR3 is built from 16 residues. CDR3: CAISEAGALSYNEQFF. DNA for the CDR3: TGTGCCATCAGTGAGGCAGGAGCTCTTTCCTACAATGAGCAGTTCTTC.

The sample holds a few counts of this clonotype. The V and J genes are TRBV12-3 or TRBV12-4 and TRBJ2-2; D call uncertain. V was shortened by 5 bases and J by 6 bases, with 4 bases between the two germline ends. This CDR3 spans 11 amino acids. The CDR3 DNA follows: TGTGCCAGCAGTGTCGCCGGGGAGCTGTTTTTT. It encodes CASSVAGELFF.

This clonotype was recorded many times. This sequence joins TRBV24-1 and TRBJ2-3; D uncertain. V was clipped by 4 bases and J by 6 bases, with 13 bases between them. The germline V gene encodes CDR1 KGHDR and CDR2 SFDVKD. CDR3 length: 14 residues. This CDR3 reads CATSETGGLDTQYF. The CDR3 DNA is TGTGCCACCAGTGAAACGGGCGGTTTGGATACGCAGTATTTT.

This clonotype was seen repeatedly, ten times or more. This chain uses TRBV4-3 with TRBJ1-4, with D tentatively TRBD1 (6 bases). The CDR3 contains 17 residues. Germline V CDR1 and CDR2: LGHNA, YSLEER. V lost 0 bases to trimming and J lost 4 bases, with 15 bases between them. CDR3 sequence (DNA): TGCGCCAGCAGCCAAGAGTGGGCGGGGGCGGGTAATGAAAAACTGTTTTTT. This translates into CASSQEWAGAGNEKLFF.